This T cell receptor (beta chain) emerged from a study of T-cell reconstitution after alpha-beta-depleted transplantation in children. Researchers prepared the TCRbeta library using unique molecular identifiers, the study reports. TCRdb analysed the PCR reads with MiXCR anew, one entry per CDR3 protein. The repertoire consists of 500,000 or so distinct CDR3 sequences, with less than 35% occurring once and the leading ten covering 2% to 2.5%. CDR3 length: 15 amino acids. V was cut by 2 bases and J by 5 bases, with 15 bases left in between. The V call is TRBV12-3 or TRBV12-4, the J call TRBJ1-1; tentatively, D is TRBD1 (5 bases). Sequenced material: PBMCs from the stem cell graft donor, taken from the stem cell graft. The receptor was derived from a human donor who donated a stem cell graft to a child with aplastic anemia. The CDR3 loop is CASSLFGGRGTEAFF. For the CDR3, the DNA is TGTGCCAGCAGTTTATTCGGGGGACGGGGGACTGAAGCTTTCTTT.